The text below deals with one TCR beta chain. Antigen unknown. Time point in this sample: baseline pretreatment blood. Noted treatment: 15 Gy SBRT to primary tumor, nephrectomy 4 weeks later. Profiled with immunoSEQ multiplex PCR; TCRdb holds only in-frame clones, not every one. The sample yields approximately 51,000 clones, around 83% seen once. The V segment lost 3 bases and the J segment 3 bases; nucleotides outside the gene matches: 1. The CDR3 loop spans 16 amino acids. In germline, CDR1 is LNHDA, CDR2 SQIVND (reference sequence). The record originates from a study of radiation and T cells in renal cell carcinoma. Overall study results and limits: From baseline, blood top tumor clonotypes peaked at 2 weeks post-radiation. Without pretreatment biopsies, baseline tumor clonotype presence was undetermined.

The clonotype was recovered from a woman aged 65 to 85 with renal cell carcinoma. The rearrangement links TRBV19 to TRBJ2-3; TRBD2 matches at 15 bases. The sample in question was blood, obtained from a patient whose treatment included radiotherapy and nephrectomy. In DNA, the CDR3 is TGTGCCAGTAGTATGGGGACTAGCGGGGGGACAGATACGCAGTATTTT. Amino acid sequence: CASSMGTSGGTDTQYF.